The 22 T cell receptor beta chains in this list originate from one sample, sequenced in a study of T cells after yellow fever vaccination. A single record per CDR3 protein comes from TCRdb applying MiXCR to the 5' RACE reads. The data contain approximately 160,000 distinct CDR3 sequences, roughly 8.8% of them singletons. Sample: CD8+ T cells sorted from PBMCs, taken 45 days after the yellow fever booster vaccination. These receptors all stem from a man between 18 and 29 years old who received the YFV17D yellow fever vaccine.

This clonotype was picked up a small number of times. This chain joins TRBV6-1 and TRBJ1-5; D unresolved. Germline V gene sequence: CDR1 MNHNS, CDR2 SASEGT. The CDR3 extends over 14 amino acids. The V end lost 6 bases, the J end lost 4 bases, and 13 bases lay between the germline ends. This CDR3 is CASRNVLLNQPQHF. In DNA, the CDR3 is TGTGCCAGCAGAAACGTACTTTTAAATCAGCCCCAGCATTTT.

This clonotype was seen a few times. The rearrangement links TRBV4-1 to TRBJ2-5; D uncertain. This CDR3 has 14 amino acids. The V gene lost 1 base and the J gene lost 7 bases, with 13 bases spanning the gap. CDR1 and CDR2 (germline): MGHRA, YSYEKL. This CDR3 is CASSQVGLVGTQYF. The CDR3 DNA sequence: TGCGCCAGCAGCCAAGTCGGTTTGGTGGGGACCCAGTACTTC.

This clonotype appeared a few times. This chain links TRBV4-3 with TRBJ1-4; D ambiguous. Deletions cut 0 bases from V and 0 bases from J, with 5 bases between. CDR3 length: 15 residues. Looked up from germline, CDR1 is LGHNA and CDR2 is YSLEER. CDR3 protein: CASSQDPATNEKLFF. CDR3 in DNA: TGCGCCAGCAGCCAAGACCCAGCAACTAATGAAAAACTGTTTTTT.

There are many counts of this clonotype. The genes are TRBV7-9 and TRBJ2-1; 7 bases fit TRBD1. The CDR3 contains 13 residues. CDR1 is SEHNR, CDR2 FQNEAQ, per germline (reference sequence). J lost 8 bases, V lost 4 bases, and 5 bases had no gene match. The CDR3 here is CASSSDRADEQFF. CDR3 DNA sequence: TGTGCCAGCAGCTCCGACAGGGCGGATGAGCAGTTCTTC.

This clonotype occurred a few times. This chain joins TRBV5-1 and TRBJ2-7, with TRBD1 as a possible D gene (5 bases). V lost 4 bases to trimming and J lost 2 bases, with 10 bases between them. In germline, CDR1 is SGHRS, CDR2 YFSETQ. CDR3 length: 13 amino acids. The DNA for the CDR3 is TGCGCCAGCAGCCCGACAGTAACCTACGAGCAGTACTTC. It yields the protein CASSPTVTYEQYF.

The chain couples TRBV7-6 to TRBJ1-6; a weak D match, TRBD1 (6 bases). V lost 5 bases, J lost 7 bases, and 15 bases lay in between. CDR3 length: 15 amino acids. Germline V lookup: CDR1 SGHVS, CDR2 FNYEAQ. DNA of the CDR3: TGTGCCAGCAGCCTTACTGGACAGAAAAATTCACCCCTCCACTTT. This codes for CASSLTGQKNSPLHF.

V and J are TRBV27 and TRBJ2-7, with D tentatively TRBD1 or TRBD2 (5 bases each). Trimming removed 6 bases from V and 5 bases from J, with 14 bases in between. From germline, CDR1 is MNHEY and CDR2 SMNVEV (reference sequence). This CDR3 has 13 amino acids. CDR3 in amino acids: CASSISGTHEQYF. CDR3 DNA sequence: TGTGCCAGCAGCATTTCGGGGACCCACGAGCAGTACTTC.

A few counts support this clonotype. V and J are TRBV27 and TRBJ2-1; 8 nucleotides match TRBD2. Per germline, CDR1 MNHEY and CDR2 SMNVEV (reference sequence). The CDR3 contains 15 residues. The V and J ends lost 6 bases and 2 bases, in that order; junction bases with no gene match: 6. The CDR3 DNA reads TGTGCCAGCAGCCGGAGCGGGGGCCCCTACAATGAGCAGTTCTTC. Its translation is CASSRSGGPYNEQFF.

The rearrangement joins TRBV4-3 to TRBJ2-3; 14 bases are a match to TRBD2. The trim removed 0 bases at V and 3 bases at J, leaving 2 bases unmatched. The CDR3 spans 17 residues. The germline CDR1 and CDR2 sequences are LGHNA and YSLEER. DNA of the CDR3: TGCGCCAGCAGCCAAGATGGGACTAGCGGGGGTACAGATACGCAGTATTTT. It yields the protein CASSQDGTSGGTDTQYF.

V and J are TRBV6-2 or TRBV6-3 and TRBJ2-7; maybe TRBD2 (6 bases). There are 14 residues in the CDR3. Per germline, CDR1 MNHEY and CDR2 SVGEGT. V was pared by 4 bases and J by 0 bases, with 10 bases between. The CDR3 loop is CASSWTGGSYEQYV. In nucleotides, the CDR3 is TGTGCCAGCAGTTGGACCGGGGGCTCCTACGAGCAGTACGTC.

The rearrangement links TRBV5-5 to TRBJ1-1, with D maybe TRBD1 (5 bases). Germline V gene data show CDR1 as SGHKS and CDR2 as YYEKEE (reference sequence). The CDR3 extends over 17 amino acids. V gave up 6 bases and J gave up 0 bases, with 21 bases separating them. This chain's CDR3 is CASTPRGAASMNTEAFF. In DNA, the CDR3 is TGTGCCAGCACCCCACGAGGGGCGGCGTCCATGAACACTGAAGCTTTCTTT. Full variable domain (outside the CDR3, taken from reference TRBV5-5 and TRBJ1-1): DAGVTQSPTHLIKTRGQQVTLRCSPISGHKSVSWYQQVLGQGPQFIFQYYEKEERGRGNFPDRFSARQFPNYSSELNVNALLLGDSALYLCASTPRGAASMNTEAFFGQGTRLTVV.

In its sample, this clonotype was seen a few times. This chain connects TRBV29-1 to TRBJ2-7, with D perhaps TRBD1 or TRBD2 (6 bases each). The CDR3 totals 14 residues. V lost 4 bases and J lost 4, with 17 bases in between. The germline V gene has CDR1 SQVTM and CDR2 ANQGSEA. CDR3 sequence: CSVVRGDKLYEQYF. DNA of the CDR3: TGCAGCGTTGTGAGGGGGGACAAGTTATACGAGCAGTACTTC.

V and J are TRBV4-1 and TRBJ1-2; TRBD1 matches at 7 bases. The junction had 4 bases not matched to a gene; V was cut back by 0 bases and J by 3 bases. Germline lookup yields CDR1 MGHRA and CDR2 YSYEKL. This CDR3 has 15 residues. Written as DNA, the CDR3 is TGCGCCAGCAGCCAAGATGACAGGGAATACTATGGCTACACCTTC. Translating gives CASSQDDREYYGYTF.

The chain recombines TRBV6-5 with TRBJ1-1, with D uncertain. Germline V gives CDR1 MNHEY, CDR2 SVGAGI. Trimming took 6 bases from V and 2 from J, leaving 13 bases between them. The CDR3 is 14 amino acids. The CDR3, as DNA: TGTGCCAGCAGCCCCCTCCGCGGTAACACTGAAGCTTTCTTT. It specifies CASSPLRGNTEAFF.

The table lists this clonotype with a few counts. The chain joins TRBV7-9 to TRBJ1-3; D is uncertain. From germline, CDR1 is SEHNR and CDR2 FQNEAQ (reference sequence). This CDR3 spans 16 amino acids. The ends were cut back, 5 bases at V and 0 bases at J, with 14 bases in the middle. The CDR3 sequence: CASSRTRLTSGNTIYF. Here the CDR3 DNA reads TGTGCCAGCAGCCGGACCCGACTGACCTCTGGAAACACCATATATTTT.

This clonotype was counted ten times or more. The genes are TRBV7-8 and TRBJ1-2; D is possibly TRBD1 (5 bases). CDR3 length equals 15 residues. Germline CDR1 is SGHVS and CDR2 is FQNEAQ. V gave up 0 bases and J gave up 8 bases, with 16 bases separating them. This CDR3 is CASSLAAGPAGGYTF. The CDR3 nucleotides read TGTGCCAGCAGCTTAGCCGCGGGGCCGGCGGGGGGCTACACCTTC. The variable domain in full, completed from reference TRBV7-8 and TRBJ1-2, reads GAGVSQSPRYKVAKRGQDVALRCDPISGHVSLFWYQQALGQGPEFLTYFQNEAQLDKSGLPSDRFFAERPEGSVSTLKIQRTQQEDSAVYLCASSLAAGPAGGYTFGSGTRLTVV.

In its sample, this clonotype was seen a few times. The J gene is TRBJ2-5, the V gene TRBV27; 14 nucleotides line up with TRBD2. The CDR3 spans 17 residues. The ends lost 3 bases at V and 5 bases at J; junction bases unmatched: 8. Germline V gene sequence: CDR1 MNHEY, CDR2 SMNVEV (reference sequence). The DNA of the CDR3 is TGTGCCAGCAGTTTTCTGACTAGCGGGGGGGCCGGGGAGACCCAGTACTTC. Translating gives CASSFLTSGGAGETQYF.

This clonotype was recorded a few times. The CDR3 reads CASNRDSGNTIYF. DNA for the CDR3: TGTGCCAGCAATCGCGATTCTGGAAACACCATATATTTT. V usage is TRBV19 and J usage is TRBJ1-3, with unresolved D. Trimming removed 9 bases at V and 1 base at J, with 10 bases between. CDR1 is LNHDA and CDR2 is SQIVND in the germline V gene (reference sequence). The CDR3 contains 13 residues.

V is TRBV14 and J is TRBJ2-3; the D gene is possibly TRBD2 (5 bases). Germline CDR1 and CDR2: SGHDN and FVKESK. CDR3 length equals 14 residues. V was cut by 1 base and J by 2 bases, with 7 bases left in between. The CDR3 here is CASSQGGNTDTQYF. The CDR3 region has the DNA TGTGCCAGCAGCCAAGGAGGGAACACAGATACGCAGTATTTT.

The V gene is TRBV4-1, the J gene TRBJ1-2, with D possibly TRBD1 on 5 matching bases. The CDR3 is made up of 15 amino acids. CDR1 is MGHRA and CDR2 is YSYEKL in the germline V gene. V was cut by 4 bases and J by 5 bases, with 17 bases left in between. CDR3 loop: CASSPDSGTGYGYTF. The CDR3 nucleotides read TGCGCCAGCAGCCCAGATTCCGGGACGGGATATGGCTACACCTTC.

This clonotype was seen only a few times. This chain connects TRBV19 to TRBJ2-3; D is possibly TRBD1 or TRBD2 (5 bases each). The V gene's germline CDR1 is LNHDA and CDR2 SQIVND (reference sequence). The CDR3 has 15 residues. V was pared by 10 bases and J by 0 bases, with 17 bases between. Written as DNA, the CDR3 is TGTGCCACACGGTTGGGGACCACTAGCACAGATACGCAGTATTTT. It encodes CATRLGTTSTDTQYF.

This clonotype turned up a few times. This chain uses TRBV5-6 with TRBJ2-5; D ambiguous. The CDR3 loop spans 11 amino acids. Trimming took 4 bases from V and 5 from J, leaving 6 bases between them. Germline-derived CDR1 and CDR2 are SGHDT and YYEEEE. The CDR3 DNA sequence: TGTGCCAGCAGCGCAGAGGAGACCCAGTACTTC. As protein: CASSAEETQYF.